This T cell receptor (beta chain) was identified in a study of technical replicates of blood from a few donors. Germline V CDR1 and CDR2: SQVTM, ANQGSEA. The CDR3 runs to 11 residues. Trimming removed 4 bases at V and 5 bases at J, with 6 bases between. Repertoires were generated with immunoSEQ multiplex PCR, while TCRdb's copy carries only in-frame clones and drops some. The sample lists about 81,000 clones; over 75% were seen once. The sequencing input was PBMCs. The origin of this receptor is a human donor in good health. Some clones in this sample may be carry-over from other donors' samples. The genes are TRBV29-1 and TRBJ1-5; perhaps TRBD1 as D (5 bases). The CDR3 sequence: CSVGGDQPQHF. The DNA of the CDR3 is TGCAGCGTTGGGGGGGATCAGCCCCAGCATTTT.